The 32 T cell receptor beta chains below all came from one sample that was sequenced in a study of cytomegalovirus exposure and HLA in healthy donors. The PCR contained 60 Vbeta and 13 Jbeta primers. Libraries were prepared by immunoSEQ multiplex PCR; TCRdb keeps only in-frame clonotypes and omits some of them. The sample lists around 130,000 clones; over 75% were seen once. Material for sequencing was PBMCs. The receptors stem from a boy aged 5-17 years in good health and CMV-seronegative.

The chain couples TRBV6-1 to TRBJ2-2; 10 bases are a match to TRBD1. The germline CDR1 and CDR2 sequences are MNHNS and SASEGT. Germline trimming cut 1 base from V and 6 bases from J; bases unmatched to any gene: 17. The CDR3 runs 20 residues. CDR3 nucleotides: TGTGCCAGCAGTGAAGTGGTCTGGGACAGGGGCGAGGGCATCGCCGGGGAGCTGTTTTTT. This gives the protein CASSEVVWDRGEGIAGELFF.

This chain links TRBV28 with TRBJ1-1; D not certain. With 7 bases removed from V and 2 bases from J, the gap between germline ends came to 8 bases. CDR1 MDHEN and CDR2 SYDVKM come from the germline V gene. The CDR3 has 12 residues. CDR3 nucleotide sequence: TGTGCCAGCATGGCCCTTAACACTGAAGCTTTCTTT. It encodes CASMALNTEAFF.

V and J are TRBV25-1 and TRBJ1-2, with D unclear. The ends were cut back, 3 bases at V and 5 bases at J, with 13 bases in the middle. Per germline, CDR1 MGHDK and CDR2 SYGVNS. The CDR3 spans 14 residues. In DNA form, the CDR3 reads TGTGCCAGCAGTGATACTGGCGGCTTTTATGGCTACACCTTC. This sequence encodes CASSDTGGFYGYTF.

The chain uses TRBV30 and TRBJ1-2; D unresolved. The CDR3 is 12 residues long. Germline loops: CDR1 GTSNPN, CDR2 SVGIG (reference sequence). V was clipped by 0 bases and J by 8 bases, with 10 bases between them. CDR3 DNA: TGTGCCTGGAGTGTAGGAGGGCCAGGCTACACCTTC. Translated, it gives CAWSVGGPGYTF. Complete variable domain (other parts from reference TRBV30 and TRBJ1-2): SQTIHQWPATLVQPVGSPLSLECTVEGTSNPNLYWYRQAAGRGLQLLFYSVGIGQISSEVPQNLSASRPQDRQFILSSKKLLLSDSGFYLCAWSVGGPGYTFGSGTRLTVV.

This chain uses TRBV27 with TRBJ2-5; the match to TRBD2 covers 8 bases. The V segment lost 0 bases and the J segment 0 bases; nucleotides outside the gene matches: 6. This CDR3 region has 17 residues. CDR1 MNHEY and CDR2 SMNVEV come from the germline V gene (reference sequence). In nucleotides, the CDR3 is TGTGCCAGCAGTTTATCTATACGCGGGGGGTACCAAGAGACCCAGTACTTC. It is translated as CASSLSIRGGYQETQYF.

This clone was seen once. The CDR3 reads CASSGEGANYGYTF. CDR3 coding DNA: TGTGCCAGCAGCGGTGAGGGGGCTAACTATGGCTACACCTTC. The genes are TRBV9 and TRBJ1-2; D perhaps matches TRBD1 (6 bases). Germline V lookup: CDR1 SGDLS, CDR2 YYNGEE. The CDR3 runs to 14 residues. Trimming stripped 3 bases from V and 0 bases from J, with 9 bases between.

V usage is TRBV2 and J usage is TRBJ1-2, with D possibly matching TRBD1 (5 bases). V shed 3 bases and J shed 6 bases, with 8 bases lying between them. The CDR3 is 12 amino acids. Germline V gene sequence: CDR1 SNHLY, CDR2 FYNNEI. The CDR3: CASSELGDGYTF. For the CDR3, the DNA is TGTGCCAGCAGTGAGCTAGGGGATGGCTACACCTTC.

This chain joins TRBV19 and TRBJ1-5, with 8 nucleotides matching TRBD1. This CDR3 has 13 amino acids. Unmatched junction bases numbered 3, after V lost 6 bases and J lost 5 bases. CDR1 and CDR2 from the germline V gene are LNHDA and SQIVND (reference sequence). CDR3 DNA sequence: TGTGCCAGTAGGGACAGGGTCGATCAGCCCCAGCATTTT. Protein: CASRDRVDQPQHF.

This clone came up a few times. The chain is built from TRBV12-1 and TRBJ1-1; the tabulated D call, TRBD1, remains unverified against the DNA. TRBV12-1 is listed as a pseudogene. This CDR3 comprises 14 residues. CDR3 amino acids: CASSCFQGNTEAFF. CDR3 nucleotides: TGTGCCAGCAGCTGCTTTCAGGGGAACACTGAAGCTTTCTTT.

The rearrangement links TRBV27 to TRBJ2-1, with TRBD1 identical over 7 bases. The CDR3 totals 13 residues. Germline V CDR1 and CDR2: MNHEY, SMNVEV (reference sequence). J was trimmed by 6 bases and V by 5 bases; bases with no gene match: 4. In DNA, the CDR3 is TGTGCCAGCAGTGATACAGGGGTCAATGAGCAGTTCTTC. It translates to CASSDTGVNEQFF.

J is TRBJ1-5 and V is TRBV19; possible D gene TRBD1, 6 bases. Between the trimmed V and J ends, which lost 8 bases and 3 bases, there was a span of 14 bases. There are 14 residues in the CDR3. CDR1 is LNHDA and CDR2 is SQIVND in the germline V gene (reference sequence). The chain's CDR3 is CASPQGWDNQPQHF. In DNA form, the CDR3 reads TGTGCCAGTCCACAGGGATGGGACAATCAGCCCCAGCATTTT.

This clone was detected only once. The J gene is TRBJ2-3, the V gene TRBV19, with a possible D match to TRBD2 (6 bases). The length of the CDR3 is 16 residues. Trimming took off 8 bases at V and 4 bases at J, with 22 bases between the two ends. Germline V lookup: CDR1 LNHDA, CDR2 SQIVND (reference sequence). The CDR3, as DNA: TGTGCCAGTCGACATCCAGCGGGCCCCCTTCCAGATACGCAGTATTTT. Translated, it gives CASRHPAGPLPDTQYF.

This clone was counted only a few times. This chain connects TRBV7-2 to TRBJ2-7; TRBD2 might be the D (5 bases). Germline CDR1 and CDR2: SGHTA and FQGNSA. There are 15 residues in the CDR3. Deletions cut 5 bases from V and 0 bases from J, with 14 bases between. DNA of the CDR3: TGTGCCAGCAGCCCGGCGGGTTGGAGCTCCTACGAGCAGTACTTC. This encodes CASSPAGWSSYEQYF.

This chain connects TRBV28 to TRBJ2-7; D ambiguous. Trimming took off 4 bases at V and 3 bases at J, with 13 bases between the two ends. CDR1 is MDHEN and CDR2 is SYDVKM in the germline V gene. This CDR3 spans 14 amino acids. The CDR3 region has the DNA TGTGCCAGCAGTTCCCGCCCAACAGACTACGAGCAGTACTTC. It specifies CASSSRPTDYEQYF.

The chain carries TRBV5-4 and TRBJ1-2; D is ambiguous. CDR3 length equals 14 residues. V gave up 1 base and J gave up 2 bases, with 9 bases separating them. Looked up from germline, CDR1 is SGHNT and CDR2 is YYREEE (reference sequence). The CDR3 DNA reads as TGTGCCAGCAGCTTGAGTGGGGAGAACTATGGCTACACCTTC. Translating it yields CASSLSGENYGYTF.

V gene TRBV25-1 combines with J gene TRBJ1-2; D might be TRBD1 (5 bases). The length of the CDR3 is 12 residues. Trimming pared 3 bases from V and 6 bases from J, leaving 8 bases between. In germline, CDR1 is MGHDK, CDR2 SYGVNS. The CDR3 sequence: CASSDRVNGYTF. CDR3 DNA sequence: TGTGCCAGCAGTGACAGGGTAAATGGCTACACCTTC.

The CDR3 region is CASSFSEETQYF. The CDR3 DNA sequence: TGTGCCAGCAGTTTTTCTGAAGAGACCCAGTACTTC. The rearrangement joins TRBV6-1 to TRBJ2-5; D remains unclear. CDR1 and CDR2 from the germline V gene are MNHNS and SASEGT. The CDR3 spans 12 residues. The germline V and J ends were trimmed by 5 bases and 3 bases, with 7 bases remaining between them.

The chain joins TRBV30 to TRBJ2-1; 9 bases match TRBD2. The germline gives CDR1 GTSNPN, CDR2 SVGIG (reference sequence). V was pared by 0 bases and J by 9 bases, with 6 bases of the junction left unmatched. The CDR3 has 14 amino acids. Written as DNA, the CDR3 is TGTGCCTGGAGTGTAGTAGCGGGAGCTGGTGAGCAGTTCTTC. As protein: CAWSVVAGAGEQFF.

V is TRBV4-2 and J is TRBJ1-2, with TRBD1 identical over 7 bases. This CDR3 has 15 residues. The V segment lost 2 bases and the J segment 4 bases; nucleotides outside the gene matches: 7. The germline CDR1 and CDR2 sequences are LGHNA and YNFKEQ. The CDR3: CASSQSTGEVYGYTF. CDR3 nucleotides: TGTGCCAGCAGCCAATCCACAGGGGAGGTCTATGGCTACACCTTC.

The sample holds a few counts of this clone. The sample holds other DNA sequences that translate to the same CDR3. The rearrangement joins TRBV30 to TRBJ1-3; 9 nucleotides line up with TRBD1. The CDR3 contains 16 residues. V dropped 0 bases and J dropped 2; count of bases not matched to a gene: 5. The germline V gene encodes CDR1 GTSNPN and CDR2 SVGIG (reference sequence). This CDR3 reads CAWSVLGTGTGNTIYF. In nucleotides, the CDR3 is TGTGCCTGGAGTGTACTCGGGACAGGGACTGGAAACACCATATATTTT.

The J gene is TRBJ1-1, the V gene TRBV5-4; 7 bases align to TRBD1. CDR1 is SGHNT, CDR2 YYREEE, per germline (reference sequence). V dropped 4 bases and J dropped 5; count of bases not matched to a gene: 2. CDR3 size: 12 residues. The CDR3 spells CASSPDRTEAFF. The DNA of the CDR3 is TGTGCCAGCAGCCCGGACAGGACTGAAGCTTTCTTT.

The V gene is TRBV19, the J gene TRBJ2-3; 13 positions agree with TRBD2. J was trimmed by 5 bases and V by 5 bases; bases with no gene match: 7. This CDR3 comprises 16 residues. The V gene's germline CDR1 is LNHDA and CDR2 SQIVND (reference sequence). In DNA, the CDR3 is TGTGCCAGTAGTCCAAGGACTAGCGGGAGTGGAGATACGCAGTATTTT. This encodes CASSPRTSGSGDTQYF.

CDR3 DNA sequence: TGCGCCAGCAGCTTGGAGAGGAGCTCCTACAATGAGCAGTTCTTC. Its protein is CASSLERSSYNEQFF. The rearrangement uses TRBV5-1 and TRBJ2-1; D remains ambiguous. V was shortened by 0 bases and J by 0 bases, with 7 bases between the two germline ends. Per germline, CDR1 SGHRS and CDR2 YFSETQ. This CDR3 has 15 residues. Based on the CDR3 plus reference TRBV5-1 and TRBJ2-1, the full variable domain is KAGVTQTPRYLIKTRGQQVTLSCSPISGHRSVSWYQQTPGQGLQFLFEYFSETQRNKGNFPGRFSGRQFSNSRSEMNVSTLELGDSALYLCASSLERSSYNEQFFGPGTRLTVL.

The chain employs TRBV7-8 and TRBJ2-2; tentatively, D is TRBD1 (5 bases). Germline lookup yields CDR1 SGHVS and CDR2 FQNEAQ. The CDR3 extends over 16 amino acids. V lost 2 bases to trimming and J lost 5 bases, with 15 bases between them. DNA of the CDR3: TGTGCCAGCAGCTTAATTCTCCGCACAGGAACCGGGGAGCTGTTTTTT. Protein product: CASSLILRTGTGELFF. The complete variable domain, with remaining parts taken from reference TRBV7-8 and TRBJ2-2, reads GAGVSQSPRYKVAKRGQDVALRCDPISGHVSLFWYQQALGQGPEFLTYFQNEAQLDKSGLPSDRFFAERPEGSVSTLKIQRTQQEDSAVYLCASSLILRTGTGELFFGEGSRLTVL.

The chain uses TRBV6-4 and TRBJ2-3, with 9 bases that match TRBD2. Germline V gene lookup returns CDR1 MRHNA and CDR2 SNTAGT. The length of the CDR3 is 15 residues. J lost 0 bases, V lost 5 bases, and 3 bases had no gene match. This CDR3 is CASSLAGSSTDTQYF. As DNA, the CDR3 is TGTGCCAGCAGTCTAGCGGGGTCTAGCACAGATACGCAGTATTTT.

This sequence joins TRBV4-2 and TRBJ1-1; TRBD1 matches at 9 bases. Trimming at V came to 3 bases and at J to 5 bases, leaving 7 bases not matched to a gene. Looked up from germline, CDR1 is LGHNA and CDR2 is YNFKEQ. This CDR3 has 15 amino acids. The DNA for the CDR3 is TGTGCCAGCAGCCAGGGACAGGGCCCGGAGACTGAAGCTTTCTTT. It is translated as CASSQGQGPETEAFF.

This sequence joins TRBV19 and TRBJ1-4, with 7 bases fitting TRBD1. CDR3 size: 13 residues. Trimming removed 9 bases from V and 6 bases from J; junction bases left unmatched: 7. In germline, CDR1 is LNHDA, CDR2 SQIVND (reference sequence). The CDR3 coding sequence is TGTGCCAGCCAAGACAGGGCCTATGAAAAACTGTTTTTT. Its protein product is CASQDRAYEKLFF.

V is TRBV18 and J is TRBJ1-5; TRBD1 matches 9 bases. CDR3 length equals 14 residues. V shed 8 bases and J 3 bases; nucleotides not matched to a gene: 5. Germline V gives CDR1 KGHSH, CDR2 LQKENI. The CDR3 coding sequence is TGTGCCAGCACGAGGACAGGGGACAATCAGCCCCAGCATTTT. Protein: CASTRTGDNQPQHF.

There are a few counts of this clone. The chain uses TRBV6-5 and TRBJ1-6; TRBD1 agrees at 7 bases. The germline V gene has CDR1 MNHEY and CDR2 SVGAGI. After removal of 5 bases from V and 6 bases from J, the junction contained 7 bases not matched to a gene. The CDR3 has 15 amino acids. The chain's CDR3 is CASSTEGARNSPLHF. The DNA of the CDR3 is TGTGCCAGCAGTACGGAGGGGGCGCGTAATTCACCCCTCCACTTT.

The chain recombines TRBV5-1 with TRBJ2-1, with a possible D match to TRBD2 (5 bases). The CDR3 length is 11 residues. Germline CDR1 reads SGHRS; CDR2 reads YFSETQ. Trimming cost V 3 bases and J 8 bases, with 6 bases left between them. The CDR3 bases are TGCGCCAGCAGCTCACTAGATGAGCAGTTCTTC. Translation gives CASSSLDEQFF.

This chain joins TRBV11-2 and TRBJ2-1; perhaps TRBD1 as D (6 bases). Germline lookup yields CDR1 SGHAT and CDR2 FQNNGV. CDR3 length: 12 amino acids. V was clipped by 7 bases and J by 6 bases, with 10 bases between them. The CDR3 DNA reads as TGTGCCAGCACAAACAGGGTCAATGAGCAGTTCTTC. Translating gives CASTNRVNEQFF. Combining the CDR3 with reference TRBV11-2 and TRBJ2-1 gives the whole variable domain EAGVAQSPRYKIIEKRQSVAFWCNPISGHATLYWYQQILGQGPKLLIQFQNNGVVDDSQLPKDRFSAERLKGVDSTLKIQPAKLEDSAVYLCASTNRVNEQFFGPGTRLTVL.

V gene TRBV28 combines with J gene TRBJ1-2, with 8 bases fitting TRBD1. V dropped 5 bases and J dropped 7; count of bases not matched to a gene: 9. Germline assignment: CDR1 MDHEN and CDR2 SYDVKM. This CDR3 contains 14 residues. The CDR3 nucleotides are TGTGCCAGCAGTGACCGACAGGGGACTGTTGGCTACACCTTC. Amino acid sequence: CASSDRQGTVGYTF.